This T cell receptor beta chain was profiled in a study of T cell changes during pregnancy in multiple sclerosis (dated by TCRdb to about 2019). The study in broad terms: Changes in the T cell repertoire over the course of pregnancy were examined in this study in women with multiple sclerosis.

The CDR3 spans 14 residues, from the cysteine through the phenylalanine. The kept DNA is CDR3 alone, 42 bases in frame from the first base. Per the germline V gene (reference sequence), GTSNPN is the CDR1 and SVGIG is the CDR2. V loses 2 bases, J loses 7 bases, and the germline ends lie 14 bases apart. The method behind the library was the immunoSEQ multiplex PCR assay. As stored in TCRdb, this immuneACCESS dataset retains in-frame rearrangements with V and J assigned. A fraction of the clones does not appear; measured against another copy, unresolved V genes explain less than half of the discrepancy, and the remainder lacks a known reason. This sample holds tens of thousands of clones; about 89% were observed only once. The ten largest account for around 0.6% of the sample. Notes on this clone: Which antigen it targets is not known. There are no base qualities to consult, and no much larger clone falls within one base.

This clonotype was obtained from a female donor with multiple sclerosis, enrolled in a pregnancy study. In this chain, TRBV30 is recombined with TRBJ1-4; a weak D assignment points to TRBD1 (6 bases agree). This material consisted of CD4+ T cells from peripheral blood mononuclear cells, taken in the first trimester of pregnancy. This receptor has the CDR3 CAWSRTAGAEKLFF. The sequenced DNA is TGTGCCTGGAGTCGGACAGCCGGAGCTGAAAAACTGTTTTTT.